The 26 T cell receptor beta chains in this list originate from one sample, sequenced in a study of blood T cell repertoires in COVID-19. Some clones are missing from TCRdb's copy, which holds only in-frame ones; the method was immunoSEQ multiplex PCR. Of roughly 160,000 clones detected, roughly 90% appear once; the ten largest clones hold around 25%. Specimen: peripheral blood. These receptors were obtained from a man between 60 and 70 years old with acute or convalescent COVID-19.

Only a few counts were recorded for this clone. V is TRBV11-3 and J is TRBJ2-7; 9 bases fit TRBD1. This CDR3 contains 15 residues. Germline V CDR1 and CDR2: SGHNT, YENEEA. Trimming took 2 bases from V and 2 from J; bases not matched to a gene: 4. The chain's CDR3 is CASSLLGTGPYEQYF. The DNA of the CDR3 is TGTGCCAGCAGCTTACTCGGGACAGGGCCCTACGAGCAGTACTTC.

V usage is TRBV6-5 and J usage is TRBJ2-4; the match to TRBD2 covers 9 bases. CDR1 MNHEY and CDR2 SVGAGI come from the germline V gene. This CDR3 comprises 16 residues. V shed 2 bases, J shed 7 bases, and the junction held 9 bases outside the gene matches. The CDR3 DNA is TGTGCCAGCAGTTACGGAGGCGGGAGGGGTCGGAACATTCAGTACTTC. Translation gives CASSYGGGRGRNIQYF.

The V call is TRBV30, the J call TRBJ2-3, with D tentatively TRBD2 (7 bases). The V and J ends lost 0 bases and 10 bases respectively, with 20 bases between them. From germline, CDR1 is GTSNPN and CDR2 SVGIG (reference sequence). This CDR3 comprises 15 residues. In DNA, the CDR3 is TGTGCCTGGAGTGTAGGGGGGGACACTTCGATCTCGCAGTATTTT. Its translation is CAWSVGGDTSISQYF.

The CDR3 loop reads CAWRSRGIYGYTF. The CDR3 DNA follows: TGTGCCTGGAGGTCCAGGGGAATCTATGGCTACACCTTC. The J gene is TRBJ1-2, the V gene TRBV30, with D perhaps TRBD1 (6 bases). Germline CDR1 and CDR2: GTSNPN and SVGIG (reference sequence). CDR3 length equals 13 residues. V lost 3 bases and J lost 4, with 12 bases in between.

V usage is TRBV12-3 or TRBV12-4 and J usage is TRBJ1-5; D not resolved. The length of the CDR3 is 12 residues. Trimming stripped 6 bases from V and 6 bases from J, with 9 bases between. As DNA, the CDR3 is TGTGCCAGCAGCTACGGACTTCAGCCCCAGCATTTT. Translating it yields CASSYGLQPQHF.

The chain joins TRBV24-1 to TRBJ2-5; a weak D match, TRBD1 (6 bases). Germline assignment: CDR1 KGHDR and CDR2 SFDVKD. V shed 9 bases and J shed 4 bases, with 8 bases lying between them. The CDR3 totals 11 residues. The DNA of the CDR3 is TGTGCCACCCAACAGGGAGAGACCCAGTACTTC. As protein: CATQQGETQYF.

V and J are TRBV5-4 and TRBJ1-6; TRBD1 matches at 8 bases. From germline, CDR1 is SGHNT and CDR2 YYREEE (reference sequence). Trimming removed 4 bases from V and 7 bases from J; junction bases left unmatched: 7. This CDR3 is built from 15 residues. CDR3 region: CASSPGQAGNSPLHF. Here the CDR3 DNA reads TGTGCCAGCAGCCCGGGACAGGCGGGGAATTCACCCCTCCACTTT.

A single count supports this clone. V usage is TRBV4-1 and J usage is TRBJ1-3, with unresolved D. This CDR3 has 15 amino acids. The V gene lost 1 base and the J gene lost 4 bases, with 11 bases spanning the gap. The germline CDR1 and CDR2 sequences are MGHRA and YSYEKL. CDR3 DNA: TGCGCCAGCAGCCAAGGGGCTAAGCGGGGAAACACCATATATTTT. Amino acid sequence: CASSQGAKRGNTIYF.

J is TRBJ2-4 and V is TRBV3-1 (or the pseudogene TRBV3-2), with 7 positions matching TRBD2. Germline V lookup: CDR1 LGHDT, CDR2 YNNKEL (reference sequence). The junction had 2 bases not matched to a gene; V was cut back by 0 bases and J by 3 bases. CDR3 length equals 15 residues. This chain's CDR3 is CASSQDWGGKNIQYF. DNA of the CDR3: TGTGCCAGCAGCCAAGATTGGGGGGGCAAAAACATTCAGTACTTC.

This clone was counted between two and nine times. At the DNA level, this CDR3 is encoded by other sequences in the same sample as well. The CDR3 DNA sequence: TGTGCCAGCTCACCGCCGAGCTCCTATAATTCACCCCTCCACTTT. It encodes CASSPPSSYNSPLHF. The chain uses TRBV18 and TRBJ1-6; D gene uncertain. Trimming took off 3 bases at V and 0 bases at J, with 6 bases between the two ends. Germline V gene sequence: CDR1 KGHSH, CDR2 LQKENI. The CDR3 loop spans 15 amino acids.

This sequence joins TRBV27 and TRBJ1-5; TRBD1 might be the D (5 bases). Germline V gene sequence: CDR1 MNHEY, CDR2 SMNVEV (reference sequence). This CDR3 spans 14 amino acids. The V gene lost 5 bases and the J gene lost 9 bases, with 17 bases spanning the gap. The CDR3 DNA reads as TGTGCCAGCAGTCTCGGGGGAGGGAGGCGGCCCCAGCATTTT. Translated: CASSLGGGRRPQHF.

As DNA, the CDR3 is TGTGCCAGCAGTACTTCCGGGACAGGGGACTCCTACGAGCAGTACTTC. Translating it yields CASSTSGTGDSYEQYF. The chain links TRBV28 to TRBJ2-7; 10 nucleotides agree with TRBD1. Germline V gene lookup returns CDR1 MDHEN and CDR2 SYDVKM. V was pared by 5 bases and J by 0 bases, with 7 bases of the junction left unmatched. This CDR3 comprises 16 residues. The full variable domain, with the rest looked up from reference TRBV28 and TRBJ2-7, is DVKVTQSSRYLVKRTGEKVFLECVQDMDHENMFWYRQDPGLGLRLIYFSYDVKMKEKGDIPEGYSVSREKKERFSLILESASTNQTSMYLCASSTSGTGDSYEQYFGPGTRLTVT.

CDR3 DNA: TGTGCCTGGAGAGGAGGGCCGAACTATGGCTACACCTTC. It specifies CAWRGGPNYGYTF. The chain combines TRBV30 with TRBJ1-2; D unresolved. CDR3 length equals 13 residues. Germline assignment: CDR1 GTSNPN and CDR2 SVGIG (reference sequence). V was shortened by 3 bases and J by 2 bases, with 10 bases between the two germline ends.

This rearrangement joins TRBV30 to TRBJ1-1; no reliable D call. The V end lost 4 bases, the J end lost 4 bases, and 10 bases lay between the germline ends. Germline CDR1 GTSNPN, CDR2 SVGIG (reference sequence). The length of the CDR3 is 12 residues. CDR3 loop: CAWTSGSTEAFF. CDR3 in DNA: TGTGCCTGGACGTCGGGAAGCACTGAAGCTTTCTTT.

The rearrangement links TRBV5-1 to TRBJ1-1; 8 positions match TRBD1. Trimming took 4 bases from V and 4 from J; bases not matched to a gene: 18. This CDR3 is 18 amino acids long. Germline V gene lookup returns CDR1 SGHRS and CDR2 YFSETQ. The CDR3 region is CASSLRQGWVGRGTEAFF. CDR3 coding DNA: TGCGCCAGCAGCCTCCGACAGGGGTGGGTAGGCAGGGGCACTGAAGCTTTCTTT.

The chain recombines TRBV3-1 (or the pseudogene TRBV3-2) with TRBJ1-6; 10 bases map to TRBD1. Looked up from germline, CDR1 is LGHDT and CDR2 is YNNKEL (reference sequence). The CDR3 extends over 15 amino acids. V was pared by 4 bases and J by 7 bases, with 4 bases of the junction left unmatched. CDR3 coding DNA: TGTGCCAGCAGCCCTGTGACAGGGGGCAATTCACCCCTCCACTTT. It yields the protein CASSPVTGGNSPLHF.

This clone was recorded a few times. The rearrangement links TRBV30 to TRBJ1-4; D gene ambiguous. The germline gives CDR1 GTSNPN, CDR2 SVGIG (reference sequence). V shed 7 bases and J shed 6 bases, with 9 bases lying between them. The CDR3 has 11 residues. CDR3 region: CASARDEKLFF. The CDR3 region has the DNA TGTGCCTCCGCGAGGGATGAAAAACTGTTTTTT.

The chain couples TRBV3-1 (or the pseudogene TRBV3-2) to TRBJ1-2, with a weak D call TRBD1 (6 bases). The germline V gene encodes CDR1 LGHDT and CDR2 YNNKEL (reference sequence). The CDR3 loop spans 16 amino acids. Deletions cut 4 bases from V and 7 bases from J, with 22 bases between. CDR3 DNA sequence: TGTGCCAGCAGCCTCACTGCCCTTGGGGGCGCGACTGGCTACACCTTC. Protein: CASSLTALGGATGYTF.

The V call is TRBV24-1, the J call TRBJ2-1; 7 nucleotides match TRBD1. The V gene end was trimmed by 3 bases and the J gene end by 1 base; junction bases not matched to a gene: 5. The CDR3 is 16 amino acids. Germline V gene lookup returns CDR1 KGHDR and CDR2 SFDVKD. The DNA of the CDR3 is TGTGCCACCAGTGATCGCAAGGGGGCTTCCTACAATGAGCAGTTCTTC. Translating gives CATSDRKGASYNEQFF.

The chain recombines TRBV5-1 with TRBJ2-3; 11 bases map to TRBD2. The junction had 6 bases not matched to a gene; V was cut back by 0 bases and J by 0 bases. Germline V gene lookup returns CDR1 SGHRS and CDR2 YFSETQ. The CDR3 is 18 amino acids. The CDR3 sequence: CASSLEPSGGTSTDTQYF. The CDR3 nucleotides are TGCGCCAGCAGCTTGGAACCTAGCGGGGGGACTAGCACAGATACGCAGTATTTT.

The chain's CDR3 is CASRPGQGNTEAFF. In DNA, the CDR3 is TGTGCCAGCAGACCTGGACAGGGCAACACTGAAGCTTTCTTT. The V call is TRBV7-2, the J call TRBJ1-1; 8 bases map to TRBD1. Germline V lookup: CDR1 SGHTA, CDR2 FQGNSA. The CDR3 has 14 residues. Trimming removed 6 bases from V and 2 bases from J; junction bases left unmatched: 5.

The gene calls are TRBV6-5 and TRBJ1-2; maybe TRBD1 (5 bases). The CDR3 runs to 14 residues. Trimming cost V 6 bases and J 4 bases, with 15 bases left between them. From germline, CDR1 is MNHEY and CDR2 SVGAGI. This CDR3 reads CASSVRQTGYGYTF. CDR3 in DNA: TGTGCCAGCAGCGTCCGACAGACCGGCTATGGCTACACCTTC.

The chain employs TRBV11-2 and TRBJ1-6, with TRBD1 matching 12 bases. The CDR3 runs to 18 residues. Trimming took 1 base from V and 8 from J; bases not matched to a gene: 9. Germline V CDR1 and CDR2: SGHAT, FQNNGV. The CDR3 sequence: CASSLVPGTGGWYSPLHF. CDR3 bases: TGTGCCAGCAGCTTAGTTCCCGGGACAGGGGGCTGGTATTCACCCCTCCACTTT.

The gene calls are TRBV18 and TRBJ2-2; TRBD2 is a possible D gene (5 bases). CDR1 and CDR2 from the germline V gene are KGHSH and LQKENI. The CDR3 runs 10 residues. Trimming stripped 8 bases from V and 10 bases from J, with 8 bases between. The CDR3 loop reads CASRDVELFF. The DNA of the CDR3 is TGTGCCAGCCGGGATGTGGAGCTGTTTTTT.

The DNA of the CDR3 is TGTGCCAGCAGCTTGGCTCCGAGATTGGGCGCCGGGGAGCTGTTTTTT. Its protein is CASSLAPRLGAGELFF. V usage is TRBV5-5 and J usage is TRBJ2-2; unclear D gene. In germline, CDR1 is SGHKS, CDR2 YYEKEE (reference sequence). The CDR3 length is 16 residues. Trimming left V 0 bases short and J 6 bases short, with 15 bases between.

The rearrangement links TRBV6-5 to TRBJ2-1; 8 bases are shared with TRBD1. The germline V gene has CDR1 MNHEY and CDR2 SVGAGI. Germline trimming cut 5 bases from V and 8 bases from J; bases unmatched to any gene: 5. There are 13 residues in the CDR3. The CDR3 DNA reads TGTGCCAGCAGTAGAGACAGGGGCGATGAGCAGTTCTTC. Its protein product is CASSRDRGDEQFF.